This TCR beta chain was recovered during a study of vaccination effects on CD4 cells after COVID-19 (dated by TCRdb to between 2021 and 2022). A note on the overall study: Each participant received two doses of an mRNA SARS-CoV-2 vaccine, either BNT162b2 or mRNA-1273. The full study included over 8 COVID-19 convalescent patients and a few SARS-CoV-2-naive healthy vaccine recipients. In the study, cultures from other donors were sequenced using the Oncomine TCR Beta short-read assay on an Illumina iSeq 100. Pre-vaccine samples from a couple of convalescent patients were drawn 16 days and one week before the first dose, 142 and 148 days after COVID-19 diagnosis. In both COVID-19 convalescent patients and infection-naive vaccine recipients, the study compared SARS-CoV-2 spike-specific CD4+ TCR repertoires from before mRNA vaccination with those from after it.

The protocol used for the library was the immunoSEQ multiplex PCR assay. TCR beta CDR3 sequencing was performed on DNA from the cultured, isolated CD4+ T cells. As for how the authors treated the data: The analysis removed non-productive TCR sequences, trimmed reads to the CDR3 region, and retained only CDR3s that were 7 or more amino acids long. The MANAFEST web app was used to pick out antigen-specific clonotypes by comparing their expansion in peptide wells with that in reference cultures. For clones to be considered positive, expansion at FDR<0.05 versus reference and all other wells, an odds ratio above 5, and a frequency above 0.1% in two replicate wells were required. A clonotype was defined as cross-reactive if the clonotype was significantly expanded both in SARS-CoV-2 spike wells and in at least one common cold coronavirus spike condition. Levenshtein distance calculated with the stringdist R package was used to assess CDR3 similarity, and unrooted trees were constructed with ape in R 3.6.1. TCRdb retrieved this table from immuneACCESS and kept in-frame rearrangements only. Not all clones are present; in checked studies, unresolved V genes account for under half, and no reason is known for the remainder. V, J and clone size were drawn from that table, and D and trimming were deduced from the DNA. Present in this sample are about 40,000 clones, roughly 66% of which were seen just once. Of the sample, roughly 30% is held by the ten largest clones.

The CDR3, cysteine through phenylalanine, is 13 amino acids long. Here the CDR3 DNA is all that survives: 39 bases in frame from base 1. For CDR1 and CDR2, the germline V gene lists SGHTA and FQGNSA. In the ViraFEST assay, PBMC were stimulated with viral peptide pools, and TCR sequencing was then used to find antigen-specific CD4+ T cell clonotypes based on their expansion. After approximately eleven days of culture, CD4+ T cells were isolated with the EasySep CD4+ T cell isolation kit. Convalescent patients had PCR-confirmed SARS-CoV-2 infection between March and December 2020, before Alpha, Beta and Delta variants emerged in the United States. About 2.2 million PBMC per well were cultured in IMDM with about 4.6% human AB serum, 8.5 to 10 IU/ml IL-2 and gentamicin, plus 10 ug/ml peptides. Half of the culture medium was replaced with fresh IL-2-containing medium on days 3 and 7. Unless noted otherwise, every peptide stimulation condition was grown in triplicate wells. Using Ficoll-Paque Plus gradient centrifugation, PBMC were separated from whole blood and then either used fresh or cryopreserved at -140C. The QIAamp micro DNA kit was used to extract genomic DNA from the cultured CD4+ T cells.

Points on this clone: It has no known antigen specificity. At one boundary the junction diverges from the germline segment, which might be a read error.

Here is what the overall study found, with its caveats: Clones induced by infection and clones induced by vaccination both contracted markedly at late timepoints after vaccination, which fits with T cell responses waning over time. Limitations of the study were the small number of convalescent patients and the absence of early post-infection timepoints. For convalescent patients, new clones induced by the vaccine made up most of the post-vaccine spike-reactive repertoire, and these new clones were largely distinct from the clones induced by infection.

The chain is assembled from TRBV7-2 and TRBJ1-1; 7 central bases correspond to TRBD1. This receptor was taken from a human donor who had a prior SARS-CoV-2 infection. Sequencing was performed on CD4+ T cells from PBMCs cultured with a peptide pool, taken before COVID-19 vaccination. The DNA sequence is TGTGCCAGCAGCCAAGTTGGGACAGCCCCGCAGCCCTTT. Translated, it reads CASSQVGTAPQPF.